The entry below gives a single T cell receptor beta chain sequence along with its context. Profiled with immunoSEQ multiplex PCR; TCRdb holds only in-frame clones, not every one. This sample has a few hundred thousand clones, with 87% found just once. Sample treatment: roughly 19 received Ad26.COV2.S at low or high dose, single or two shots; a few received placebo; per-sample allocation not given. Repertoires come from day 63 after the first vaccine or placebo injection. The data stem from a study of Ad26.COV2.S vaccination and SARS-CoV-2 variants. This CDR3 region has 14 residues. Trimming left V 1 base short and J 4 bases short, with 8 bases between. The germline CDR1 and CDR2 sequences are SGHAT and FQNNGV.

The sequences come from peripheral blood, collected in a trial of Ad26.COV2.S vaccine versus placebo. The J gene is TRBJ2-1, the V gene TRBV11-2, with D possibly TRBD1 on 5 matching bases. The origin of this receptor is a person aged 18-65 years who received the Ad26.COV2.S COVID-19 vaccine or a placebo. CDR3 DNA: TGTGCCAGCAGCTTAGTTAGGGGATACAATGAGCAGTTCTTC. This codes for CASSLVRGYNEQFF.